The clone carrying this T cell receptor (beta chain) showed up many times. No antigen is known for it. This CDR3 has 15 amino acids. The germline V gene encodes CDR1 MNHEY and CDR2 SVGEGT. The V end lost 6 bases, the J end lost 0 bases, and 14 bases lay between the germline ends. This specimen belongs to a study of molecular identifiers for immune sequencing clone quantification. Findings and caveats of the study: Whereas naive cells kept under 1% of molecules in clones above 20 RNA copies, such clones held over 98% in effectors. Spiked Jurkat TCR RNA from one cell was reportedly detectable among fewer than 1.2 million naive cells.

In TCRdb, the PCR reads were re-called with MiXCR into one record per CDR3 protein. Of 490,000 or so distinct CDR3 sequences in the sample, about a fifth were seen once. The sample was naive CD8+ T cells from blood, with Jurkat cell RNA spiked in. Subset here: FACS-sorted CD8+CD4-CCR7+CD45RA+ naive T cells. The sequence derives from a human donor in good health. Some libraries in this study had Jurkat cell RNA spiked in. This chain joins TRBV6-2 or TRBV6-3 and TRBJ1-1; D might be TRBD1 (6 bases). The CDR3 coding sequence is TGTGCCAGCAGCCGAGAGACAGGACTGAACACTGAAGCTTTCTTT. Protein sequence: CASSRETGLNTEAFF.